This T cell receptor (beta chain) was profiled in a study of blood T cell repertoires in COVID-19. Study details: Acute-phase and convalescent COVID-19 samples originated in the United States, Italy and Spain.

The CDR3 is 13 amino acids. The germline V gene encodes CDR1 KGHSH and CDR2 LQKENI. V was shortened by 6 bases and J by 8 bases, with 16 bases between the two germline ends. Under the authors' procedure: Amplification of reference gene primers was used by the study to estimate nucleated cell counts. Generated by immunoSEQ multiplex PCR, the TCRdb table keeps only in-frame clones and is missing some. That table furnishes V, J and clone size, whereas the DNA furnished D and trimming. Among 180,000 or so clones listed, about 85% were seen once. The study recruited people aged roughly 18 to 100 years across under 25 US areas. Cohort allocation depended upon clinical history that participants reported.

V is TRBV18 and J is TRBJ1-2; TRBD1 is a possible D gene (5 bases). Source material: PBMCs or T cells enriched from blood (not recorded which). The TCR originated in a man in his forties or fifties who had recovered from COVID-19. DNA for the CDR3: TGTGCCAGCTCCTCGAGACAGAAGGAGGGCTACACCTTC. Encoded protein: CASSSRQKEGYTF.